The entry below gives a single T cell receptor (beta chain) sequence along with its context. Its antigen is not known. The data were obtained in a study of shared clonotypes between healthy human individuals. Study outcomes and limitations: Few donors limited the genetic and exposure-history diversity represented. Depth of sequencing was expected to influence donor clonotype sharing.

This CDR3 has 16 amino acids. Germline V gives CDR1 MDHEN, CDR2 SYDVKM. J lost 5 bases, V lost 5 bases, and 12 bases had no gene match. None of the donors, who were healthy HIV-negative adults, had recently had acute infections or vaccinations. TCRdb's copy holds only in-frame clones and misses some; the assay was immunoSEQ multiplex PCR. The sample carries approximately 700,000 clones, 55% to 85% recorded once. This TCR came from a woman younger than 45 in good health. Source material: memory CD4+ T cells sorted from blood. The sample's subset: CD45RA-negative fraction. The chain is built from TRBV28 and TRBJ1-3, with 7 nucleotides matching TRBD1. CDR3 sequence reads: CASSSLRQGARNTIYF. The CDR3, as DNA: TGTGCCAGCAGTAGTCTCCGACAGGGAGCTAGAAACACCATATATTTT.